The clone carrying this T cell receptor beta chain came up a few times. Its antigen is unidentified. Researchers attached unique molecular identifiers to individual cDNA molecules. TCRdb passed the 5' RACE reads through MiXCR, listing each CDR3 protein once. Of 65,000 to 95,000 distinct CDR3 sequences listed, about 16% are singletons. The data originate from a study of early T cells in non-severe SARS-CoV-2 infection. About the study: From unsorted whole blood, bulk RNA was sequenced, and the chains remained unpaired. Study observations and caveats: Clonotype matching in VDJdb favored anti-spike CD8 responses and did not capture private and CD4 specificities.

V was pared by 5 bases and J by 5 bases, with 3 bases of the junction left unmatched. CDR1 and CDR2 from the germline V gene are SNHLY and FYNNEI. This CDR3 region has 12 residues. This rearrangement joins TRBV2 to TRBJ2-7; the match to TRBD2 covers 7 bases. The sequence derives from an adult who was a healthcare worker with PCR-confirmed SARS-CoV-2 infection or an uninfected control (not recorded which). Material for sequencing was whole blood. Here the CDR3 reads CASSMGTNEQYF. CDR3 nucleotide sequence: TGTGCCAGCAGTATGGGGACTAACGAGCAGTACTTC. Looking up the rest from reference TRBV2 and TRBJ2-7 gives the full variable domain: EPEVTQTPSHQVTQMGQEVILRCVPISNHLYFYWYRQILGQKVEFLVSFYNNEISEKSEIFDDQFSVERPDGSNFTLKIRSTKLEDSAMYFCASSMGTNEQYFGPGTRLTVT.